The sequence of this T cell receptor beta chain was determined in a study of response to subunit inactivated influenza vaccine. The CDR3 totals 11 residues. The germline gives CDR1 DFQATT, CDR2 SNEGSKA (reference sequence). V was clipped by 3 bases and J by 7 bases, with 7 bases between them. TCRdb independently ran MiXCR on the RT-PCR reads; one entry per CDR3 protein. This table has around 470,000 distinct CDR3 sequences, less than 7.5% appearing once. This clonotype was recorded at least ten times. This chain connects TRBV20-1 to TRBJ2-1; D is undetermined. Sample: PBMCs from blood, taken 23 to 25 months after vaccination. The TCR comes from a man in his fifties or sixties who received an inactivated influenza vaccine. The CDR3 region is CSASPGNEQFF. DNA of the CDR3: TGCAGTGCTAGCCCCGGTAATGAGCAGTTCTTC.